Below are 26 T cell receptor beta chains sequenced from a single sample in a study of blood T cell repertoires in COVID-19 (TCRdb year 2020). The library was generated by the immunoSEQ multiplex PCR assay. Drawn from immuneACCESS, this table holds only the in-frame rearrangements with V and J called that TCRdb kept. Clones are partly lost; checked studies trace under half to an unresolved V gene and leave the rest unexplained. The table for this sample lists around 110,000 clones; around 78% of them were counted only once. The ten largest clones capture approximately 2.5% of the sample. The sequenced material came from peripheral blood. Receptor source: a young man with acute or convalescent COVID-19.

This clone has just one count. The gene calls are TRBV16 and TRBJ2-5; possible D gene TRBD2, 7 bases. The CDR3 is 15 amino acids. The germline CDR1 and CDR2 sequences are KGHSY and FQNENV. Trimming took 4 bases from V and 5 from J, leaving 17 bases between them. The CDR3 coding sequence is TGTGCCAGCAGCCGCGGGGGCAGTGGTGAGGAGACCCAGTACTTC. As protein: CASSRGGSGEETQYF.

The rearrangement joins TRBV5-8 to TRBJ1-2, with 10 bases fitting TRBD1. This CDR3 is 14 amino acids long. Germline assignment: CDR1 SGHTS and CDR2 YDEGEE. Trimming removed 4 bases from V and 8 bases from J; junction bases left unmatched: 8. The CDR3 nucleotides are TGTGCCAGCAGCGGGGGACAGGGGACGAGGGGCTACACCTTC. Translation gives CASSGGQGTRGYTF. Using reference TRBV5-8 and TRBJ1-2 for the parts outside the CDR3, the full variable domain is EAGVTQSPTHLIKTRGQQATLRCSPISGHTSVYWYQQALGLGLQFLLWYDEGEERNRGNFPPRFSGRQFPNYSSELNVNALELEDSALYLCASSGGQGTRGYTFGSGTRLTVV.

CDR3 sequence reads: CASSRGEGGYGYTF. The CDR3 nucleotides are TGTGCCAGCAGTCGCGGGGAGGGAGGGTATGGCTACACCTTC. The chain uses TRBV6-5 and TRBJ1-2; no reliable D call. This CDR3 comprises 14 residues. CDR1 is MNHEY and CDR2 is SVGAGI in the germline V gene. V lost 5 bases, J lost 5 bases, and 15 bases lay in between.

V usage is TRBV10-2 and J usage is TRBJ1-1, with D maybe TRBD1 (6 bases). Germline values: CDR1 WSHSY, CDR2 SAAADI. V dropped 2 bases and J dropped 6 bases, with 10 bases sitting between them. This CDR3 is built from 13 residues. In DNA, the CDR3 is TGCGCCAGCAGTGAGATAGGGGGAGCTGAAGCTTTCTTT. Protein sequence: CASSEIGGAEAFF.

The V call is TRBV6-5, the J call TRBJ1-6; unclear D gene. This CDR3 is built from 14 residues. Trimming shortened V by 0 bases and J by 9 bases, and 9 bases separated the two germline ends. CDR1 MNHEY and CDR2 SVGAGI come from the germline V gene. The CDR3 DNA follows: TGTGCCAGCAGTTACTCCCGCCCGGGTTCACCCCTCCACTTT. This codes for CASSYSRPGSPLHF.

This rearrangement joins TRBV7-2 to TRBJ1-2, with D possibly being TRBD1 (5 bases). The germline gives CDR1 SGHTA, CDR2 FQGNSA. Trimming took off 2 bases at V and 5 bases at J, with 12 bases between the two ends. The CDR3 extends over 14 amino acids. In DNA, the CDR3 is TGTGCCAGCAGCTTACATCGACGGGGGTATGGCTACACCTTC. This translates into CASSLHRRGYGYTF.

The chain employs TRBV21-1 and TRBJ2-3; the table's D gene call, TRBD1, was not cross checked with the DNA. TRBV21-1 corresponds to a pseudogene. This CDR3 contains 21 residues. The CDR3 DNA follows: TGTGCCAGCAGCAACGGACTCAAAAACCGGGACAGGGAAGGGGTCACAGATACGCAGTATTTT. It translates to CASSNGLKNRDREGVTDTQYF.

The chain joins TRBV9 to TRBJ2-7, with 7 positions matching TRBD1. Germline-derived CDR1 and CDR2 are SGDLS and YYNGEE. V was clipped by 1 base and J by 3 bases; unmatched bases: 4. CDR3 size: 14 residues. CDR3 sequence: CASSVTGTDYEQYF. In nucleotides, the CDR3 is TGTGCCAGCAGCGTAACCGGGACAGACTACGAGCAGTACTTC.

In its sample, this clone was seen a few times. The V gene is TRBV3-1 (or the pseudogene TRBV3-2), the J gene TRBJ1-5, with TRBD1 identical over 7 bases. The CDR3 is 16 residues long. Germline loops: CDR1 LGHDT, CDR2 YNNKEL (reference sequence). Trimming took 6 bases from V and 6 from J; bases not matched to a gene: 14. CDR3 in DNA: TGTGCCAGCAGTCCCCACTCCTCCTACAGGGGTCAGCCCCAGCATTTT. Translation: CASSPHSSYRGQPQHF.

This clone was detected once. The V gene is TRBV12-1, the J gene TRBJ2-2; the listed D gene, TRBD1, was not tested against the DNA. TRBV12-1 has pseudogene status. This CDR3 has 14 amino acids. The CDR3 loop reads CASSNDRVHRELFF. In DNA, the CDR3 is TGTGCCAGCAGCAATGACAGGGTACACCGGGAGCTGTTTTTT.

The chain employs TRBV7-2 and TRBJ2-7, with TRBD2 identical over 7 bases. Germline V CDR1 and CDR2: SGHTA, FQGNSA. The ends lost 5 bases at V and 4 bases at J; junction bases unmatched: 11. The CDR3 loop spans 15 amino acids. CDR3: CASSISAGPPYEQYF. Written as DNA, the CDR3 is TGTGCCAGCAGCATTTCAGCGGGGCCACCTTACGAGCAGTACTTC.

V usage is TRBV12-5 and J usage is TRBJ2-5; D possibly corresponds to TRBD2 (6 bases). The CDR3 is made up of 16 amino acids. V dropped 0 bases and J dropped 3 bases, with 14 bases sitting between them. The germline gives CDR1 LGHNT, CDR2 FRNRAP. The CDR3 coding sequence is TGTGCTAGTGGTTTGGTACTGGGGGGTCCCGAAGAGACCCAGTACTTC. It encodes CASGLVLGGPEETQYF.

V is TRBV21-1 and J is TRBJ1-4; no check of the table's D call, TRBD1, against the DNA was made. TRBV21-1 is a known pseudogene. The CDR3 is 19 residues long. The DNA for the CDR3 is TGTGCCAGCAGCAAAAGGAGCAGGGGGGATGTTACAACTAATGAAAAACTGTTTTTT. Amino acid sequence: CASSKRSRGDVTTNEKLFF.

This clone was seen more than once but under ten times. J is TRBJ1-4 and V is TRBV5-1; D call uncertain. The CDR3 loop spans 17 amino acids. V lost 0 bases and J lost 8, with 20 bases in between. Per germline, CDR1 SGHRS and CDR2 YFSETQ. The CDR3 is CASSLASSLGRPEKLFF. CDR3 DNA sequence: TGCGCCAGCAGCTTGGCCTCTTCCCTTGGGAGGCCCGAAAAACTGTTTTTT.

The rearrangement links TRBV6-5 to TRBJ1-6; 8 positions match TRBD1. CDR1 is MNHEY, CDR2 SVGAGI, per germline. Trimming cost V 7 bases and J 7 bases; bases outside gene matches: 6. This CDR3 has 14 residues. The CDR3 loop reads CASTRSGGNSPLHF. The CDR3 nucleotides read TGTGCCAGCACCCGCTCAGGGGGCAATTCACCCCTCCACTTT.

This clone was seen a few times. The chain carries TRBV4-2 and TRBJ2-2; 11 bases are a match to TRBD2. Germline trimming cut 1 base from V and 6 bases from J; bases unmatched to any gene: 4. Looked up from germline, CDR1 is LGHNA and CDR2 is YNFKEQ. The CDR3 has 16 residues. CDR3 in DNA: TGTGCCAGCAGCCAAGCGACTAGCGGGGAGGCCGGGGAGCTGTTTTTT. This translates into CASSQATSGEAGELFF.

V usage is TRBV10-3 and J usage is TRBJ1-2; D might be TRBD1 (5 bases). The CDR3 has 14 amino acids. V lost 0 bases to trimming and J lost 4 bases, with 9 bases between them. Germline V gene lookup returns CDR1 ENHRY and CDR2 SYGVKD. CDR3 sequence reads: CAISESTGGYGYTF. The CDR3 DNA reads TGTGCCATCAGTGAGTCTACAGGTGGCTATGGCTACACCTTC.

The V call is TRBV6-2 or TRBV6-3, the J call TRBJ1-5, with D perhaps TRBD1 (5 bases). Trimming pared 3 bases from V and 5 bases from J, leaving 14 bases between. The CDR3 consists of 15 residues. Per germline, CDR1 MNHEY and CDR2 SVGEGT. CDR3 sequence reads: CASSYVPGSHQPQHF. The CDR3 coding sequence is TGTGCCAGCAGTTATGTCCCAGGGTCGCATCAGCCCCAGCATTTT.

This sequence joins TRBV28 and TRBJ1-1; 10 nucleotides match TRBD1. V was pared by 2 bases and J by 6 bases, with 3 bases of the junction left unmatched. CDR1 and CDR2 from the germline V gene are MDHEN and SYDVKM. This CDR3 spans 14 amino acids. The DNA of the CDR3 is TGTGCCAGCAGTTTAGGACAGGGGGGATCTGAAGCTTTCTTT. Translated: CASSLGQGGSEAFF. The full variable domain, its missing parts supplied by reference TRBV28 and TRBJ1-1, is DVKVTQSSRYLVKRTGEKVFLECVQDMDHENMFWYRQDPGLGLRLIYFSYDVKMKEKGDIPEGYSVSREKKERFSLILESASTNQTSMYLCASSLGQGGSEAFFGQGTRLTVV.

J is TRBJ1-1 and V is TRBV6-5, with TRBD1 as a possible D gene (6 bases). Trimming removed 7 bases from V and 1 base from J, with 13 bases in between. Germline CDR1 and CDR2: MNHEY and SVGAGI. There are 14 residues in the CDR3. The CDR3 loop reads CASTTGRRNTEAFF. The CDR3 DNA follows: TGTGCCAGCACTACAGGGCGCCGGAACACTGAAGCTTTCTTT.

This clone was seen just once. This sequence joins TRBV7-9 and TRBJ2-3; 8 bases are a match to TRBD2. With 2 bases clipped from V and 5 bases from J, the junction kept 6 bases outside the gene matches. This CDR3 comprises 15 residues. CDR1 SEHNR and CDR2 FQNEAQ come from the germline V gene (reference sequence). The CDR3 coding sequence is TGTGCCAGCAGCTTATACGGGGGGGCCGGAGATACGCAGTATTTT. Protein sequence: CASSLYGGAGDTQYF.

This clone turned up a few times. This rearrangement joins TRBV27 to TRBJ2-1; 15 positions agree with TRBD2. V lost 3 bases and J lost 7; bases outside the gene matches: 1. The CDR3 contains 15 residues. In germline, CDR1 is MNHEY, CDR2 SMNVEV (reference sequence). This chain's CDR3 is CASSFGTSGGNEQFF. The CDR3 region has the DNA TGTGCCAGCAGTTTCGGGACTAGCGGGGGGAATGAGCAGTTCTTC.

V and J are TRBV6-1 and TRBJ2-1; D possibly corresponds to TRBD2 (5 bases). V lost 2 bases and J 2 bases, leaving 25 bases between the germline ends. Per germline, CDR1 MNHNS and CDR2 SASEGT. The CDR3 sequence is 20 residues long. CDR3 in amino acids: CASSETAVDGLADTYNEQFF. The DNA of the CDR3 is TGTGCCAGCAGTGAAACCGCGGTGGACGGACTGGCCGATACCTACAATGAGCAGTTCTTC.

The gene calls are TRBV7-2 and TRBJ2-1; a possible D gene is TRBD1 (7 bases). The germline V gene has CDR1 SGHTA and CDR2 FQGNSA. V lost 1 base to trimming and J lost 7 bases, with 14 bases between them. There are 15 residues in the CDR3. CDR3 nucleotide sequence: TGTGCCAGCAGCTTAGTGGCAGGGGGGAGGAATGAGCAGTTCTTC. Translating gives CASSLVAGGRNEQFF.

The V and J genes are TRBV5-6 and TRBJ1-2, with TRBD1 matching 7 bases. With 5 bases clipped from V and 3 bases from J, the junction kept 13 bases outside the gene matches. This CDR3 comprises 16 residues. The germline gives CDR1 SGHDT, CDR2 YYEEEE. CDR3 nucleotides: TGTGCCAGCAGGATACTTAACAGGGGTACGGACTATGGCTACACCTTC. Its translation: CASRILNRGTDYGYTF.

This clone is deemed large (0.1 to 1%). The chain joins TRBV21-1 to TRBJ1-2; TRBD1, the table's D call, was not compared with the DNA. TRBV21-1 has pseudogene status. The CDR3 runs to 14 residues. The CDR3 reads CASSKSTGEYGYTF. The DNA for the CDR3 is TGTGCCAGCAGCAAATCGACAGGGGAATATGGCTACACCTTC.